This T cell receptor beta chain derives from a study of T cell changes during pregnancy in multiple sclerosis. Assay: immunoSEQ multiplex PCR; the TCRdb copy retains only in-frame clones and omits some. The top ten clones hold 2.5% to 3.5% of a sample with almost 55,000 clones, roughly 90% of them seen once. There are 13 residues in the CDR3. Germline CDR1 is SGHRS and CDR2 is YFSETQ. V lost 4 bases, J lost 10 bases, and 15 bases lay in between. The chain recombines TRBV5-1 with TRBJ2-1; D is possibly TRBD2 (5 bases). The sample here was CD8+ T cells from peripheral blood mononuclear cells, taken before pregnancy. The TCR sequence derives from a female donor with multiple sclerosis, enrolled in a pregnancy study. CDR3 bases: TGCGCCAGCAGCCCCGGACTCGGCTACGAGCAGTTCTTC. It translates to CASSPGLGYEQFF. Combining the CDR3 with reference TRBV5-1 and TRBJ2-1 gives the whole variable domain KAGVTQTPRYLIKTRGQQVTLSCSPISGHRSVSWYQQTPGQGLQFLFEYFSETQRNKGNFPGRFSGRQFSNSRSEMNVSTLELGDSALYLCASSPGLGYEQFFGPGTRLTVL.